Below are 21 T cell receptor beta chains sequenced from a single sample in a study of T cells expressing NK-cell markers. From the 5' RACE reads, TCRdb lists one entry per CDR3 protein and no DNA. This sample's clone table lists some 340,000 distinct CDR3 sequences. The source material was blood T cells: a sorted CD56 or NKG2C T cell subset, CD4+ or CD8+ T cells, or bulk PBMC T cells (not recorded which). The receptor source for this set is a man between 18 and 69 years old in good health.

The CDR3 spells CSASPWDRRADTQYF. J is TRBJ2-3 and V is TRBV20-1; TCRdb's D gene call, TRBD1, goes unchecked for lack of DNA. Germline values: CDR1 DFQATT, CDR2 SNEGSKA (reference sequence). The CDR3 has 15 amino acids.

The chain joins TRBV2 to TRBJ1-1; checking the TCRdb D call of TRBD1 is not possible without DNA. In germline, CDR1 is SNHLY, CDR2 FYNNEI. This CDR3 is built from 13 residues. CDR3 residues: CASSVGQYTEAFF.

The J gene is TRBJ2-7, the V gene TRBV6-1; checking the TCRdb D call of TRBD2 is not possible without DNA. This CDR3 comprises 15 residues. Germline CDR1 MNHNS, CDR2 SASEGT. The CDR3 region is CASSSGGLAAYEQYF.

The chain combines TRBV3-1 with TRBJ2-2. The CDR3 runs to 14 residues. Germline V gene sequence: CDR1 LGHDT, CDR2 YNNKEL (reference sequence). The CDR3 loop reads CASSVRVGLGELFF.

The CDR3 loop reads CASSRTGECNQPQHF. The chain combines TRBV21-1 with TRBJ1-5; TCRdb selects TRBD1, and the lack of DNA leaves this call unchecked. TRBV21-1 is a pseudogene locus. This CDR3 has 15 residues.

The chain has TRBV20-1 and TRBJ2-5; TCRdb outputs TRBD1, but without DNA this stays unchecked. CDR1 is DFQATT and CDR2 is SNEGSKA in the germline V gene (reference sequence). The CDR3 sequence is 15 residues long. This chain's CDR3 is CSAPRWGEIQETQYF.

This chain connects TRBV9 to TRBJ2-3; with no DNA, the TCRdb D assignment of TRBD2 cannot be verified. The CDR3 has 15 residues. Germline CDR1 is SGDLS and CDR2 is YYNGEE. The chain's CDR3 is CASSVRGRDEDTQYF.

The gene calls are TRBV28 and TRBJ1-2; the TRBD1 assignment by TCRdb is unverifiable without DNA. Germline V gives CDR1 MDHEN, CDR2 SYDVKM. The CDR3 length is 18 residues. The CDR3 loop is CASSITGQGRFRNYGYTF.

V is TRBV20-1 and J is TRBJ2-1. The CDR3 has 11 residues. Germline CDR1 and CDR2: DFQATT and SNEGSKA (reference sequence). This CDR3 reads CSARRYNEQFF.

This chain joins TRBV29-1 and TRBJ2-7; TCRdb proposes TRBD1, but this gene call is untestable without DNA. Germline values: CDR1 SQVTM, CDR2 ANQGSEA. The length of the CDR3 is 12 residues. CDR3 amino acids: CSVGTVPYEQYF.

V gene TRBV11-2 combines with J gene TRBJ2-7. The CDR3 spans 15 residues. The germline V gene has CDR1 SGHAT and CDR2 FQNNGV. CDR3 protein: CASSLDQANSYEQYF.

The chain joins TRBV20-1 to TRBJ2-7; TCRdb designates TRBD2, a call that cannot be tested without DNA. The CDR3 totals 15 residues. Per the germline V gene, CDR1 is DFQATT and CDR2 is SNEGSKA (reference sequence). The CDR3 sequence: CSAYTSRTFSYEQYF.

The chain carries TRBV6-4 and TRBJ2-3. There are 16 residues in the CDR3. CDR1 and CDR2 from the germline V gene are MRHNA and SNTAGT. The CDR3: CARKEGNIPTRDTQYF.

The rearrangement uses TRBV12-3 or TRBV12-4 and TRBJ1-1. The CDR3 contains 13 residues. The CDR3 protein is CASKQGPHTEAFF.

V is TRBV11-1 and J is TRBJ2-5; the TCRdb D gene call, TRBD1, has no DNA to confirm it. Germline V gene sequence: CDR1 SGHAT, CDR2 FQDESV (reference sequence). The CDR3 sequence is 12 residues long. CDR3 sequence reads: CASSAPYEGQYF.

This rearrangement joins TRBV29-1 to TRBJ1-5. This CDR3 is built from 13 residues. Germline CDR1 reads SQVTM; CDR2 reads ANQGSEA. CDR3 amino acids: CSVGMAGNQPQHF.

This chain joins TRBV5-1 and TRBJ1-2. The CDR3 extends over 11 amino acids. Looked up from germline, CDR1 is SGHRS and CDR2 is YFSETQ. The CDR3 is CASSDLSGYTF.

This chain uses TRBV7-2 with TRBJ2-1; TCRdb's D gene call, TRBD2, goes unchecked for lack of DNA. This CDR3 spans 14 amino acids. Germline CDR1 and CDR2: SGHTA and FQGNSA. The CDR3 here is CASSLLGLWGEQFF.

The chain uses TRBV6-1 and TRBJ1-5; TCRdb indicates TRBD1, and absent DNA this call remains unverified. CDR1 MNHNS and CDR2 SASEGT come from the germline V gene. This CDR3 has 17 residues. CDR3 region: CASSGDRGKISNQPQHF.

The chain carries TRBV6-5 and TRBJ2-3; without DNA, the TCRdb call of TRBD1 cannot be checked. CDR3 length: 16 residues. Germline-derived CDR1 and CDR2 are MNHEY and SVGAGI. The CDR3 loop reads CASSYSAGGEGDTQYF.

This sequence joins TRBV10-2 and TRBJ2-1; TCRdb outputs TRBD1, but without DNA this stays unchecked. The CDR3 totals 16 residues. CDR1 and CDR2 (germline): WSHSY, SAAADI. The CDR3 protein is CASSGTWDSQKNEQFF.